This section outlines one T cell receptor (beta chain) sequence together with its context. Its antigen is not identified. This entry is derived from a study of glioma-infiltrating T cells. Study results and limitations: Non-neoplastic patients had below-expected tissue-blood divergence, while all gliomas exceeded expectation. Only very few CDR3 sequences appeared in both tissue and blood.

CDR1 MNHEY and CDR2 SMNVEV come from the germline V gene (reference sequence). This CDR3 region has 14 residues. V lost 5 bases and J 12 bases, leaving 20 bases between the germline ends. Using RNA template, CDR3s of TCR alpha and beta were amplified with iRepertoire arm-PCR. Input was 100-400 ng of tissue mRNA or PBMC total RNA. Each CDR3 protein gets one entry after TCRdb re-called the multiplex PCR reads with MiXCR. Found here are approximately 190,000 distinct CDR3 sequences, approximately 30% of them singletons; the top ten hold 20% to 25%. The specimen sequenced was glioma tissue, nonneoplastic brain tissue, or PBMCs (not recorded which). The receptor was isolated from a human donor with low-grade glioma or glioblastoma, undergoing nonglioma brain surgery, or in good health (not recorded which). V and J are TRBV27 and TRBJ2-4; tentatively, D is TRBD2 (6 bases). CDR3 protein: CASSPGTLGSTQYF. Here the CDR3 DNA reads TGTGCCAGCAGTCCTGGGACTCTCGGAAGCACTCAGTACTTC.